One and the same sample provided the 20 T cell receptor beta chains below, sequenced in a study of T-cell reconstitution after alpha-beta-depleted transplantation in children (TCRdb year 2016). In light of the paper, this sample's treatment or condition label describes: allogeneic hematopoietic cell transplantation with graft depleted of TCRalphabeta T cells and CD19 B cells. Libraries came from PCR. The run used an Illumina HiSeq 2500. TCR library preparation used molecular barcoding, with unique molecular identifiers applied to normalize quantification of the TCRbeta repertoire. TCRdb redid the processing of the public reads, applying fastp at Q25 and MiXCR, and retained in-frame beta chains. Rows are unified per CDR3 protein, each entry keeping the most common DNA and genes. The sample table records some 310,000 distinct CDR3 sequences; approximately 20% of these occur just once. The biggest ten clones account for 9.5% to 13% of the sample.

Here the sequenced sample was PBMCs, mostly from graft donor cells, taken 180 days after TCRalphabeta/CD19-depleted stem cell transplant. The receptors derive from a male patient between 5 and 17 years old who had a stem cell transplant for acute lymphoblastic leukemia, so the T cells may come from the graft donor.

This clonotype occurred a few times. The CDR3 sequence: CASSLSRLTDTQYF. The CDR3 DNA sequence: TGTGCCAGCAGCTTAAGTAGACTCACAGATACGCAGTATTTT. The gene calls are TRBV7-3 and TRBJ2-3; D is ambiguous. Germline V CDR1 and CDR2: SGHTA, FQGTGA. This CDR3 region has 14 residues. The germline V and J ends were trimmed by 1 base and 2 bases, with 7 bases remaining between them.

This clonotype has just a few counts. The genes are TRBV5-1 and TRBJ2-1, with TRBD2 matching 8 bases. Germline V gives CDR1 SGHRS, CDR2 YFSETQ. The CDR3 is made up of 17 amino acids. V lost 0 bases to trimming and J lost 4 bases; unmatched junction nucleotides: 9. The CDR3 loop is CASSLAEAGAGYNEQFF. DNA for the CDR3: TGCGCCAGCAGCTTGGCCGAAGCGGGAGCGGGATACAATGAGCAGTTCTTC.

This clonotype was seen a few times. The J gene is TRBJ2-7, the V gene TRBV7-9, with 7 bases identical to TRBD1. Per germline, CDR1 SEHNR and CDR2 FQNEAQ (reference sequence). This CDR3 is built from 14 residues. The ends lost 5 bases at V and 3 bases at J; junction bases unmatched: 7. This chain's CDR3 is CASSDQGVFYEQYF. Written as DNA, the CDR3 is TGTGCCAGCAGCGATCAGGGGGTCTTCTACGAGCAGTACTTC.

This clonotype was picked up a small number of times. The CDR3 sequence is CSANRRSSYEQYF. CDR3 in DNA: TGCAGTGCTAATCGGCGAAGCTCCTACGAGCAGTACTTC. The chain is built from TRBV20-1 and TRBJ2-7; D call uncertain. The V gene's germline CDR1 is DFQATT and CDR2 SNEGSKA (reference sequence). The length of the CDR3 is 13 residues. With 4 bases removed from V and 0 bases from J, the gap between germline ends came to 10 bases.

The chain has TRBV7-6 and TRBJ2-2; 8 positions match TRBD1. CDR1 SGHVS and CDR2 FNYEAQ come from the germline V gene. V trimming: 6 bases; J trimming: 3 bases; junction bases outside the gene matches: 12. The CDR3 totals 17 residues. The CDR3 loop is CASSNPTGTGYTGELFF. In DNA, the CDR3 is TGTGCCAGCAGTAACCCCACCGGGACAGGATACACCGGGGAGCTGTTTTTT.

J is TRBJ1-5 and V is TRBV7-9, with TRBD1 as a possible D gene (6 bases). Trimming removed 7 bases at V and 3 bases at J, with 10 bases between. The CDR3 is made up of 13 amino acids. The germline CDR1 and CDR2 sequences are SEHNR and FQNEAQ (reference sequence). Written as DNA, the CDR3 is TGTGCCAGCAACGACAGGACCAATCAGCCCCAGCATTTT. It encodes CASNDRTNQPQHF. Full variable domain (rest looked up from reference TRBV7-9 and TRBJ1-5): DTGVSQNPRHKITKRGQNVTFRCDPISEHNRLYWYRQTLGQGPEFLTYFQNEAQLEKSRLLSDRFSAERPKGSFSTLEIQRTEQGDSAMYLCASNDRTNQPQHFGDGTRLSIL.

This chain links TRBV27 with TRBJ1-5; D might be TRBD1 (5 bases). Germline lookup yields CDR1 MNHEY and CDR2 SMNVEV (reference sequence). The CDR3 has 13 residues. Trimming took off 6 bases at V and 6 bases at J, with 12 bases between the two ends. CDR3 region: CASSAVGTQPQHF. The CDR3 nucleotides are TGTGCCAGCAGCGCCGTTGGGACTCAGCCCCAGCATTTT.

The chain recombines TRBV28 with TRBJ2-5, with D perhaps matching TRBD2 (5 bases). This CDR3 has 15 residues. Germline V lookup: CDR1 MDHEN, CDR2 SYDVKM. V lost 2 bases to trimming and J lost 6 bases, with 16 bases between them. In DNA form, the CDR3 reads TGTGCCAGCAGTTTACGGCCGGGAAAAGGGAAGACCCAGTACTTC. This codes for CASSLRPGKGKTQYF.

This clonotype showed up just a few times. The chain links TRBV7-3 to TRBJ2-6; no definite D call. Per germline, CDR1 SGHTA and CDR2 FQGTGA. V was shortened by 7 bases and J by 2 bases, with 12 bases between the two germline ends. The CDR3 totals 15 residues. The CDR3 is CASTLGTAGANVLTF. DNA for the CDR3: TGTGCCAGCACCCTAGGAACCGCTGGGGCCAACGTCCTGACTTTC.

The rearrangement uses TRBV3-1 and TRBJ2-5; TRBD2 is a possible D gene (5 bases). With 4 bases removed from V and 4 bases from J, the gap between germline ends came to 16 bases. The V gene's germline CDR1 is LGHDT and CDR2 YNNKEL (reference sequence). The CDR3 has 15 amino acids. The CDR3 DNA sequence: TGTGCCAGCAGCCCAGGTGTGGGCGAGGGAGAGACCCAGTACTTC. Amino acid sequence: CASSPGVGEGETQYF.

This clonotype showed up just a few times. The chain joins TRBV7-9 to TRBJ1-2; D call uncertain. Trimming left V 3 bases short and J 4 bases short, with 3 bases between. From germline, CDR1 is SEHNR and CDR2 FQNEAQ (reference sequence). The CDR3 extends over 11 amino acids. The CDR3 nucleotides read TGTGCCAGCAGCTTCAGCTATGGCTACACCTTC. Translated, it gives CASSFSYGYTF.

The chain links TRBV18 to TRBJ2-5; 7 bases map to TRBD1. V gave up 3 bases and J gave up 3 bases; unmatched junction bases: 13. The CDR3 consists of 17 residues. Per the germline V gene, CDR1 is KGHSH and CDR2 is LQKENI. CDR3 coding DNA: TGTGCCAGCTCACCTTTTCCTCCCCGGACAGGAGAAGAGACCCAGTACTTC. Its translation: CASSPFPPRTGEETQYF.

This chain uses TRBV6-1 with TRBJ1-3; D might be TRBD1 (5 bases). V shed 8 bases and J shed 4 bases, with 18 bases lying between them. The germline CDR1 and CDR2 sequences are MNHNS and SASEGT. The CDR3 sequence is 15 residues long. The CDR3 region has the DNA TGTGCCAGCTGGGGCAGGGTGGATAACGGAAACACCATATATTTT. Its protein product is CASWGRVDNGNTIYF.

The chain couples TRBV7-2 to TRBJ2-5; 11 bases map to TRBD1. The ends lost 1 base at V and 5 bases at J; junction bases unmatched: 6. Germline CDR1 is SGHTA and CDR2 is FQGNSA. The CDR3 runs 16 residues. CDR3 nucleotide sequence: TGTGCCAGCAGCTTAGGGGACAGGGGGAGCTGGGAGACCCAGTACTTC. It yields the protein CASSLGDRGSWETQYF.

This clonotype was detected only a few times. J is TRBJ2-1 and V is TRBV6-1, with 8 nucleotides matching TRBD1. Germline loops: CDR1 MNHNS, CDR2 SASEGT. The V gene end was trimmed by 5 bases and the J gene end by 8 bases; junction bases not matched to a gene: 11. CDR3 length: 15 amino acids. The CDR3 DNA reads as TGTGCCAGCAGTACCCGGGACAGGATTATAGATGAGCAGTTCTTC. This translates into CASSTRDRIIDEQFF.

The chain employs TRBV27 and TRBJ2-6, with a weak D call TRBD1 (6 bases). The V gene lost 5 bases and the J gene lost 2 bases, with 10 bases spanning the gap. CDR1 and CDR2 from the germline V gene are MNHEY and SMNVEV (reference sequence). The CDR3 extends over 15 amino acids. The CDR3 here is CASSLTGPGANVLTF. CDR3 in DNA: TGTGCCAGCAGTCTTACAGGGCCTGGGGCCAACGTCCTGACTTTC.

J is TRBJ2-1 and V is TRBV7-6; 8 bases line up with TRBD1. The J segment lost 0 bases and the V segment lost 3 bases, leaving 13 bases of the junction unmatched. Germline V gene sequence: CDR1 SGHVS, CDR2 FNYEAQ. CDR3 length: 19 amino acids. This CDR3 is CASSFTLPGGSFSYNEQFF. For the CDR3, the DNA is TGTGCCAGCAGCTTTACCCTTCCAGGGGGCAGTTTCTCCTACAATGAGCAGTTCTTC.

V usage is TRBV5-4 and J usage is TRBJ2-1; 8 bases line up with TRBD2. The trim removed 2 bases at V and 9 bases at J, leaving 7 bases unmatched. The CDR3 has 14 residues. CDR1 is SGHNT, CDR2 YYREEE, per germline (reference sequence). In nucleotides, the CDR3 is TGTGCCAGCAGCTTCCCGGGGGGGCTGGGTGAGCAGTTCTTC. Amino acids: CASSFPGGLGEQFF.

This clonotype was observed a handful of times. V usage is TRBV6-5 and J usage is TRBJ1-1; D is unclear. Germline CDR1 is MNHEY and CDR2 is SVGAGI. Trimming removed 2 bases from V and 0 bases from J, with 4 bases in between. The CDR3 is made up of 13 amino acids. The CDR3 loop is CASSYVMNTEAFF. The CDR3 bases are TGTGCCAGCAGTTACGTGATGAACACTGAAGCTTTCTTT.

This clonotype was counted a few times. The chain has TRBV3-1 and TRBJ1-1; no reliable D call. Trimming pared 4 bases from V and 1 base from J, leaving 10 bases between. Germline V lookup: CDR1 LGHDT, CDR2 YNNKEL (reference sequence). This CDR3 spans 14 amino acids. CDR3 in DNA: TGTGCCAGCAGCCCCCCCACAGAGAACACTGAAGCTTTCTTT. It yields the protein CASSPPTENTEAFF.